Given below is one T cell receptor (beta chain) in context. Its cognate antigen has yet to be identified. One base away there is no much larger clone; base qualities are not given. The source of the sample is a study of Ad26.COV2.S vaccination and SARS-CoV-2 variants (dated by TCRdb to 2020 to 2023). Background on the whole study: Donors in the vaccine arm were drawn from COV1001, a multicentre, randomized, double-blind, placebo-controlled phase I-IIa trial testing Ad26.COV2.S in healthy adults. Investigators remained blinded to trial group allocation during experiments and outcome assessment. The specificity and breadth of SARS-CoV-2-reactive T cell receptors after Ad26.COV2.S vaccination were assessed by TCRbeta repertoire sequencing. The TCR-sequenced set comprised roughly 30 samples: about 19 Ad26.COV2.S vaccine recipients, 5 placebo recipients and 8 SARS-CoV-2 convalescent individuals. Trial participants were randomized into five groups of five, in which low-dose or high-dose Ad26.COV2.S was given once or twice, or placebo was given on both occasions. Ad26.COV2.S was administered intramuscularly at 5 x 10^10 or 1 x 10^11 viral particles, either as a single shot or as two shots given 56 days apart.

Study-wide conclusions, independent of this receptor: The authors noted that the TCR breadth and depth analyses may have underestimated total T cell responses. Comparing responses between vaccine doses or regimens was not something the study was powered to do. After vaccination, substantial breadth of spike-specific CD8+ and CD4+ T cell responses was reported. Spike-specific TCR breadth was higher in Ad26.COV2.S recipients than in placebo recipients (P = 0.0014). Comparable non-spike TCR breadth was observed between vaccine and placebo recipients, consistent with only spike being contained in the vaccine.

The immunoSEQ Assay was the method used to sequence TCRbeta CDR3 regions. After extraction, genomic DNA underwent amplification by bias-controlled multiplex PCR, followed by high-throughput sequencing. The published analysis was carried out like this. To quantify the absolute abundance of every unique TCRbeta CDR3 region, sequences were collapsed and filtered. T cell fraction was estimated by normalizing TCRbeta template counts to usable DNA, with usable DNA measured through amplification of reference genes found in all nucleated cells. Repertoire TCRs were annotated as SARS-CoV-2-specific by exact matching of V gene, CDR3 amino acid sequence and J gene to a known reactive TCR set. MIRA supplied the reference SARS-CoV-2 TCR set, which was filtered for enrichment in COVID-19-positive ImmuneCODE repertoires so that public or cross-reactive TCRs were removed. Using the MIRA antigens, annotated TCRs were further analysed by specific ORF or by position within an ORF. Breadth was defined as annotated unique rearrangements over total unique productive rearrangements; depth was the summed frequency of those rearrangements. Group comparisons of TCR breadth used two-sided Wilcoxon rank-sum tests. TCRdb carries this immuneACCESS record with in-frame sequences only. Its versions omit some clonotypes, under half of them owing to an unresolved V gene in the studies checked, with the rest unexplained. That table gives V, J and clone size, and the DNA gave D and trimming. The sample table shows roughly 380,000 clones, and about 88% are seen once. The top ten clonotypes cover 3% to 4% of the sample.

CDR1 and CDR2, looked up from the germline V gene (reference sequence), are LNHNV and YYDKDF. The V and J ends are trimmed by 1 base and 10 bases, leaving 14 bases between them. The CDR3 covers 14 residues, taking in both the cysteine and the phenylalanine. Only the CDR3 part of the read is kept: 42 bases, read in frame from the first base. The sample's treatment or condition label, in plain terms: around 19 received Ad26.COV2.S at low or high dose, single or two shots; roughly 5 received placebo; per-sample allocation not given. For vaccine and placebo recipients, the sequenced repertoires came from samples collected on day 63 after the first injection. In Cohort 1b, 25 to 30 adults aged 18-55 years were enrolled at a single site in Boston, USA, between 29 July and 7 August 2020. Ad26.COV2.S was a replication-incompetent adenovirus type 26 vector that expressed a prefusion-stabilized SARS-CoV-2 spike protein derived from the original Wuhan strain.

Recombination joined TRBV15 with TRBJ2-4, with a weak D call of TRBD2 (5 bases match). Sequencing used peripheral blood, obtained in a trial of Ad26.COV2.S vaccine versus placebo. The source of this sequence is a person between 18 and 65 years old who received the Ad26.COV2.S COVID-19 vaccine or a placebo. The nucleotide sequence reads as follows: TGTGCCACCAGCAGAGGGGAGCACAATCAGATTCAGTACTTC. Its product reads: CATSRGEHNQIQYF.